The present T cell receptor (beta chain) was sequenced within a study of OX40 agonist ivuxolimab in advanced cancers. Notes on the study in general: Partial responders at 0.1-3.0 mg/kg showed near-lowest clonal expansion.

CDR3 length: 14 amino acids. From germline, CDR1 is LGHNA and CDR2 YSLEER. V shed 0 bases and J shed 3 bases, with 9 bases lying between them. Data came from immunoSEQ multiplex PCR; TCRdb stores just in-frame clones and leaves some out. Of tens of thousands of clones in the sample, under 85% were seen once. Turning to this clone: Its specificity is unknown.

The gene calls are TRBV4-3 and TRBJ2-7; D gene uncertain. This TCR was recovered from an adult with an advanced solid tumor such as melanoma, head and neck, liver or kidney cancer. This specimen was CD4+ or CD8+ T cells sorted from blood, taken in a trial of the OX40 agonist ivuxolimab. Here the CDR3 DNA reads TGCGCCAGCAGCCAAGATGGCCTTGGCTACGAGCAGTACTTC. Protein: CASSQDGLGYEQYF.